This T cell receptor beta chain was sequenced for a study of blood T cell repertoires in COVID-19. Across the study: Samples came from the United States, Italy and Spain, spanning acute and convalescent COVID-19.

The germline CDR1 and CDR2 sequences are SGHTA and FQGTGA. J gave up 3 bases and V 6 bases, and 7 bases lay outside the gene matches. The CDR3 is 14 residues long. A COVID-19 case had been met by exposed participants during the 2 weeks before study entry. Per the study methods: Reference gene primer amplification gave estimated nucleated cell counts. Sequenced by immunoSEQ multiplex PCR; TCRdb stores in-frame clones only, minus some. The V and J calls and the clone size are those of that table, but D and trimming were determined from the DNA. The sample has 150,000 or so clones, about 85% seen once. This TCR derives from a woman in her 40s who had been exposed to COVID-19. Material for sequencing was PBMCs or T cells enriched from blood (not recorded which). This chain connects TRBV7-3 to TRBJ1-1; TRBD1 matches at 7 bases. The CDR3 reads CASSLRGEDTEAFF. CDR3 sequence (DNA): TGTGCCAGCAGTCTCAGGGGGGAGGACACTGAAGCTTTCTTT.